The sequence of this T cell receptor beta chain was determined in a study of blood T cell repertoires in COVID-19. On the study more broadly: Researchers got acute and convalescent COVID-19 samples from the United States, Italy and Spain.

CDR1 and CDR2 (germline): LNHDA, SQIVND (reference sequence). Between the trimmed V and J ends, which lost 4 bases and 3 bases, there was a span of 16 bases. The CDR3 has 15 amino acids. Method: immunoSEQ multiplex PCR; TCRdb's copy keeps in-frame clones and lacks some. Among under 85,000 clones listed, around 82% were seen once. This clonotype was sampled from a human donor in a cohort sampled during active COVID-19. Sequenced material: peripheral blood. This rearrangement joins TRBV19 to TRBJ2-7, with TRBD1 as a possible D gene (5 bases). The CDR3 DNA reads TGTGCCAGTAGTAAAAGAGGACATTCCAGCTACGAGCAGTACTTC. As protein: CASSKRGHSSYEQYF.